These 26 T cell receptor beta chains were all obtained from the same sample, sequenced in a study of T cell changes during pregnancy in multiple sclerosis. Clones were sequenced by immunoSEQ multiplex PCR, and TCRdb holds only the in-frame ones, with some missing. The sample includes 69,000 or so clones, roughly 92% of them seen just once. Material: peripheral blood, obtained before pregnancy. Receptor source: a female donor with multiple sclerosis, enrolled in a pregnancy study.

The CDR3 coding sequence is TGTGCCGCCCAGGGGGCGGAAGAGACCCAGTACTTC. Residues: CAAQGAEETQYF. This chain connects TRBV7-9 to TRBJ2-5; 8 bases line up with TRBD1. The ends lost 11 bases at V and 3 bases at J; junction bases unmatched: 5. Germline V gene data show CDR1 as SEHNR and CDR2 as FQNEAQ (reference sequence). This CDR3 is built from 12 residues.

The chain is built from TRBV29-1 and TRBJ2-1; 8 bases fit TRBD2. V shed 6 bases, J shed 9 bases, and the junction held 10 bases outside the gene matches. The germline V gene has CDR1 SQVTM and CDR2 ANQGSEA. This CDR3 has 13 residues. CDR3 region: CSVTGTRPGEQFF. The CDR3 nucleotides read TGCAGCGTAACCGGGACTAGGCCCGGTGAGCAGTTCTTC.

The chain links TRBV30 to TRBJ1-2, with D perhaps TRBD1 (5 bases). This CDR3 has 12 residues. With 6 bases removed from V and 2 bases from J, the gap between germline ends came to 10 bases. Looked up from germline, CDR1 is GTSNPN and CDR2 is SVGIG (reference sequence). CDR3 sequence: CACGTQNYGYTF. CDR3 sequence (DNA): TGTGCCTGCGGGACTCAGAACTATGGCTACACCTTC.

The V call is TRBV4-1, the J call TRBJ2-5, with 11 nucleotides matching TRBD2. Germline lookup yields CDR1 MGHRA and CDR2 YSYEKL. The CDR3 is 15 residues long. With 5 bases clipped from V and 2 bases from J, the junction kept 4 bases outside the gene matches. The CDR3 DNA is TGCGCCAGCAGCGAGACTAGCGGGGAACAAGAGACCCAGTACTTC. This sequence encodes CASSETSGEQETQYF.

This sequence joins TRBV5-6 and TRBJ2-7, with a tentative D call TRBD1 (6 bases). V shed 3 bases and J shed 4 bases, with 14 bases lying between them. Looked up from germline, CDR1 is SGHDT and CDR2 is YYEEEE. The CDR3 consists of 14 residues. The CDR3 here is CASSSIGGGYEQYF. CDR3 sequence (DNA): TGTGCCAGCAGCTCGATAGGGGGTGGATACGAGCAGTACTTC.

The rearrangement uses TRBV25-1 and TRBJ2-7; weak D call: TRBD1 (5 bases). The CDR3 is 15 amino acids. Germline V CDR1 and CDR2: MGHDK, SYGVNS. V lost 3 bases and J 4 bases, leaving 16 bases between the germline ends. Here the CDR3 reads CASSDLKGRVYEQYF. In DNA form, the CDR3 reads TGTGCCAGCAGTGATCTCAAAGGCAGGGTATACGAGCAGTACTTC.

This chain uses TRBV28 with TRBJ2-6; no reliable D call. Trimming left V 5 bases short and J 0 bases short, with 8 bases between. The germline V gene encodes CDR1 MDHEN and CDR2 SYDVKM. CDR3 length: 15 amino acids. CDR3 nucleotide sequence: TGTGCCAGCAGTGCCTCAGGCTCTGGGGCCAACGTCCTGACTTTC. This codes for CASSASGSGANVLTF.

The chain has TRBV9 and TRBJ1-2, with a tentative D call TRBD1 (6 bases). CDR3 length: 14 amino acids. Trimming cost V 4 bases and J 4 bases, with 14 bases left between them. Germline CDR1 and CDR2: SGDLS and YYNGEE. The chain's CDR3 is CASSTPTGPYGYTF. The DNA of the CDR3 is TGTGCCAGCAGCACACCGACAGGACCCTATGGCTACACCTTC.

The rearrangement uses TRBV5-4 and TRBJ2-7; D is possibly TRBD1 (6 bases). The CDR3 spans 14 residues. Germline-derived CDR1 and CDR2 are SGHNT and YYREEE (reference sequence). V was shortened by 3 bases and J by 7 bases, with 17 bases between the two germline ends. Here the CDR3 DNA reads TGTGCCAGCAGCTCCGGGACACGTTCCGAGGAGCAGTACTTC. It specifies CASSSGTRSEEQYF.

This chain joins TRBV7-9 and TRBJ2-1; TRBD2 matches at 15 bases. Losses at the gene ends were 5 bases for V and 6 bases for J; bases not matched to a gene: 14. The CDR3 spans 19 residues. The germline V gene has CDR1 SEHNR and CDR2 FQNEAQ (reference sequence). This chain's CDR3 is CASSTGLAGGSSVRNEQFF. The CDR3 DNA is TGTGCCAGCAGCACGGGACTAGCGGGAGGTAGTTCCGTACGCAATGAGCAGTTCTTC.

V gene TRBV7-9 combines with J gene TRBJ1-1; 9 bases line up with TRBD1. Germline assignment: CDR1 SEHNR and CDR2 FQNEAQ (reference sequence). The CDR3 extends over 14 amino acids. After removal of 4 bases from V and 6 bases from J, the junction contained 6 bases not matched to a gene. CDR3 bases: TGTGCCAGCAGCTGGGGACAGGGTGACCCTGAAGCTTTCTTT. This encodes CASSWGQGDPEAFF.

The table lists this clone with a few counts. The chain is built from TRBV30 and TRBJ1-1; TRBD1 is a possible D gene (5 bases). Deletions cut 3 bases from V and 4 bases from J, with 15 bases between. The CDR3 contains 14 residues. Per the germline V gene, CDR1 is GTSNPN and CDR2 is SVGIG (reference sequence). As DNA, the CDR3 is TGTGCCTGGAGGACGGGGGTTGGGGGCACTGAAGCTTTCTTT. It is translated as CAWRTGVGGTEAFF.

The chain combines TRBV18 with TRBJ2-5; 7 nucleotides align to TRBD1. Germline CDR1 reads KGHSH; CDR2 reads LQKENI. J was trimmed by 5 bases and V by 6 bases; bases with no gene match: 9. The CDR3 has 14 amino acids. The CDR3 sequence is CASSYRGREETQYF. The CDR3 nucleotides read TGTGCCAGCTCCTACAGGGGCCGCGAGGAGACCCAGTACTTC.

This rearrangement joins TRBV18 to TRBJ2-3; no clear D gene. Per the germline V gene, CDR1 is KGHSH and CDR2 is LQKENI. V was shortened by 3 bases and J by 4 bases, with 14 bases between the two germline ends. The CDR3 extends over 15 amino acids. The DNA for the CDR3 is TGTGCCAGCTCACCGGCGACATCGGTCTCAGATACGCAGTATTTT. This encodes CASSPATSVSDTQYF.

The gene calls are TRBV28 and TRBJ1-1, with D possibly TRBD1 on 5 matching bases. CDR1 and CDR2 (germline): MDHEN, SYDVKM. V dropped 5 bases and J dropped 1 base, with 5 bases sitting between them. This CDR3 has 12 amino acids. Here the CDR3 DNA reads TGTGCCAGCAGTACAGGGAACACTGAAGCTTTCTTT. Protein: CASSTGNTEAFF.

The chain recombines TRBV18 with TRBJ2-5; 9 bases map to TRBD2. This CDR3 spans 18 amino acids. V trimming: 4 bases; J trimming: 5 bases; junction bases outside the gene matches: 17. Germline CDR1 is KGHSH and CDR2 is LQKENI. CDR3 nucleotides: TGTGCCAGCTCACGACAGGATACAATAGCGGGAGCGGGCGAGACCCAGTACTTC. Translating it yields CASSRQDTIAGAGETQYF.

V is TRBV7-2 and J is TRBJ2-3, with D tentatively TRBD2 (6 bases). The CDR3 is made up of 15 amino acids. V dropped 1 base and J dropped 6 bases, with 14 bases sitting between them. The V gene's germline CDR1 is SGHTA and CDR2 FQGNSA. CDR3 amino acids: CASSLGGPRGDTQYF. The CDR3 coding sequence is TGTGCCAGCAGCTTAGGGGGACCTCGGGGGGATACGCAGTATTTT.

The V call is TRBV28, the J call TRBJ1-1, with 7 bases identical to TRBD1. Per germline, CDR1 MDHEN and CDR2 SYDVKM. The length of the CDR3 is 16 residues. After removal of 6 bases from V and 0 bases from J, the junction contained 10 bases not matched to a gene. As DNA, the CDR3 is TGTGCCAGCAGGGCAGACAGGGAGGCCCTGAACACTGAAGCTTTCTTT. It yields the protein CASRADREALNTEAFF.

The gene calls are TRBV11-2 and TRBJ1-5, with 7 bases matching TRBD1. After removal of 6 bases from V and 4 bases from J, the junction contained 6 bases not matched to a gene. This CDR3 comprises 14 residues. Germline CDR1 reads SGHAT; CDR2 reads FQNNGV. As DNA, the CDR3 is TGTGCCAGCAGTCAGACAGGGAGGAATCAGCCCCAGCATTTT. Its protein is CASSQTGRNQPQHF.

The chain is built from TRBV7-2 and TRBJ2-1, with 16 positions matching TRBD2. J was trimmed by 8 bases and V by 1 base; bases with no gene match: 2. The length of the CDR3 is 16 residues. Germline-derived CDR1 and CDR2 are SGHTA and FQGNSA. The CDR3 protein is CASSLVGTSGRDEQFF. The CDR3 DNA reads as TGTGCCAGCAGCTTAGTTGGGACTAGCGGGAGGGATGAGCAGTTCTTC.

The count of this clone is one. The rearrangement uses TRBV13 and TRBJ2-1, with 8 bases identical to TRBD2. V lost 3 bases to trimming and J lost 3 bases; unmatched junction nucleotides: 4. Germline V lookup: CDR1 PRHDT, CDR2 FYEKMQ (reference sequence). The CDR3 runs to 15 residues. CDR3 loop: CASSFRTSSYNEQFF. CDR3 nucleotide sequence: TGTGCCAGCAGCTTCCGGACTAGCAGCTACAATGAGCAGTTCTTC.

This chain uses TRBV29-1 with TRBJ2-1, with 8 bases aligning to TRBD1. The V gene end was trimmed by 7 bases and the J gene end by 7 bases; junction bases not matched to a gene: 6. The CDR3 has 12 amino acids. In germline, CDR1 is SQVTM, CDR2 ANQGSEA. The CDR3 region has the DNA TGCAGCGCCCGGACAGGGACTAATGAGCAGTTCTTC. Residues: CSARTGTNEQFF.

This sequence joins TRBV5-1 and TRBJ2-7; 11 bases map to TRBD1. With V trimmed by 4 bases and J by 6 bases, 12 bases remained unmatched. The CDR3 spans 16 residues. The germline V gene has CDR1 SGHRS and CDR2 YFSETQ. CDR3 sequence reads: CASSPIFGQGAGEQYF. CDR3 in DNA: TGCGCCAGCAGCCCGATATTTGGACAGGGGGCCGGCGAGCAGTACTTC.

The chain joins TRBV7-2 to TRBJ2-7; the match to TRBD1 covers 8 bases. Germline trimming cut 5 bases from V and 7 bases from J; bases unmatched to any gene: 10. The CDR3 contains 14 residues. Germline V gene data show CDR1 as SGHTA and CDR2 as FQGNSA. CDR3 nucleotides: TGTGCCAGCAGCCCGACAGGGGCCCTTGGGGAGCAGTACTTC. Its translation: CASSPTGALGEQYF.

The chain has TRBV10-3 and TRBJ2-1; weak D call: TRBD1 (6 bases). Germline V gene data show CDR1 as ENHRY and CDR2 as SYGVKD. With 7 bases removed from V and 7 bases from J, the gap between germline ends came to 17 bases. The CDR3 runs to 14 residues. CDR3 sequence (DNA): TGTGCCATCACCCCAGGGGTCTTGGGGAATGAGCAGTTCTTC. Encoded protein: CAITPGVLGNEQFF.

The chain has TRBV11-3 and TRBJ2-1, with D possibly matching TRBD2 (7 bases). Trimming stripped 8 bases from V and 0 bases from J, with 17 bases between. The CDR3 sequence is 16 residues long. From germline, CDR1 is SGHNT and CDR2 YENEEA. Written as DNA, the CDR3 is TGTGCCAGCTCAAGCCGAGGGGGGGGCTCCTACAATGAGCAGTTCTTC. Translating it yields CASSSRGGGSYNEQFF. The variable domain in full, with the rest retrieved from reference TRBV11-3 and TRBJ2-1, is EAGVVQSPRYKIIEKKQPVAFWCNPISGHNTLYWYLQNLGQGPELLIRYENEEAVDDSQLPKDRFSAERLKGVDSTLKIQPAELGDSAVYLCASSSRGGGSYNEQFFGPGTRLTVL.